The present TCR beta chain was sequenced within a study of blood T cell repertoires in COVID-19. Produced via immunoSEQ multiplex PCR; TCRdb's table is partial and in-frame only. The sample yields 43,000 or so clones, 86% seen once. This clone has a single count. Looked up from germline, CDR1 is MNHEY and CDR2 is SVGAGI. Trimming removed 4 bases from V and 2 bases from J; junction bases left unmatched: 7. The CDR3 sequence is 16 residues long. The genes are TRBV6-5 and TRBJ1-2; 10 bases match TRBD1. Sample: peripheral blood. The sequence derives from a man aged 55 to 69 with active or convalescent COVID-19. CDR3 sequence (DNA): TGTGCCAGCAGTTGGGGGACAGGGGCTATCAACTATGGCTACACCTTC. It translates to CASSWGTGAINYGYTF.